This TCR beta chain was found in a study of OX40 agonist ivuxolimab in advanced cancers. Comment on this clone: Antigen: not known.

Clones were read by immunoSEQ multiplex PCR, and TCRdb kept only the in-frame ones, dropping some. The sample contains 45,000 to 65,000 clones, less than 95% of which appear only once. No patient had autoimmune disease or received systemic immunosuppression. Drawing of blood for sampling happened at baseline, at cycle 4 day 1, and at cycle 7 day 1. Germline CDR1 SGHDN, CDR2 FVKESK. With V trimmed by 0 bases and J by 3 bases, 8 bases remained unmatched. The CDR3 length is 17 residues. Study-wide findings and caveats: The antigen specificity of the peripheral T cells (those that were expanded) was not determined. Among the lowest peripheral clonal expansion occurred in 0.1-3.0 mg/kg partial responders.

The source was CD4+ or CD8+ T cells sorted from blood, collected in a trial of the OX40 agonist ivuxolimab. The V and J genes are TRBV14 and TRBJ2-3, with 8 bases fitting TRBD1. The sequence was obtained from an adult with an advanced solid tumor such as melanoma, head and neck, liver or kidney cancer. The CDR3: CASSQDEARQGTDTQYF. CDR3 nucleotides: TGTGCCAGCAGCCAAGACGAGGCGAGACAGGGGACAGATACGCAGTATTTT.